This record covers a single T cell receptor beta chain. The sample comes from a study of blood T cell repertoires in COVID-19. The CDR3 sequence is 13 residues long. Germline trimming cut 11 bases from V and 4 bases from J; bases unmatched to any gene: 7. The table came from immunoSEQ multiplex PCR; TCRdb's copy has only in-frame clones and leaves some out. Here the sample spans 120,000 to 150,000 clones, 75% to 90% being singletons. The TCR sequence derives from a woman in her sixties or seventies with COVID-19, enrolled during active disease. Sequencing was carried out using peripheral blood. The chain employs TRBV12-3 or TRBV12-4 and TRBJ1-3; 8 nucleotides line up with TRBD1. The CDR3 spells CAGQGAGGNTIYF. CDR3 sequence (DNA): TGTGCCGGTCAGGGGGCAGGAGGAAACACCATATATTTT.